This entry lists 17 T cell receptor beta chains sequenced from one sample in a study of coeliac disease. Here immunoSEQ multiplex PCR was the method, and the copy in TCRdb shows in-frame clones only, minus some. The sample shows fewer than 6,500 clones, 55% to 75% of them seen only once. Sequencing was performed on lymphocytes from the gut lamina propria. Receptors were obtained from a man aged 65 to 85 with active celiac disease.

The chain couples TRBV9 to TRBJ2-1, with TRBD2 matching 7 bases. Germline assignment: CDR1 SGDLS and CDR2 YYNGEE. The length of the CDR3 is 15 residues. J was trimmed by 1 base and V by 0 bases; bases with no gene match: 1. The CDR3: CASSVVGGSYNEQFF. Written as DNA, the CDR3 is TGTGCCAGCAGCGTAGTGGGGGGGTCCTACAATGAGCAGTTCTTC.

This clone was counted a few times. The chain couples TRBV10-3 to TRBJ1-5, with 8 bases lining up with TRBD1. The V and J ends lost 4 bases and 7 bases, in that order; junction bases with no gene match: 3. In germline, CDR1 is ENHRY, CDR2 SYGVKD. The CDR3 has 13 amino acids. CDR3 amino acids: CAISVDRDQPQHF. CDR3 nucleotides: TGTGCCATCAGTGTGGACAGGGACCAGCCCCAGCATTTT.

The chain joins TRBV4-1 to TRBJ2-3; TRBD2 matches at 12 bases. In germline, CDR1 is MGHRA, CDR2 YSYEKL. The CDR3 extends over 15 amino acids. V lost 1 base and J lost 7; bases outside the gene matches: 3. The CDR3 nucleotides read TGCGCCAGCAGCCAAGCCGGGACTAGCGGGTATACGCAGTATTTT. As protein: CASSQAGTSGYTQYF.

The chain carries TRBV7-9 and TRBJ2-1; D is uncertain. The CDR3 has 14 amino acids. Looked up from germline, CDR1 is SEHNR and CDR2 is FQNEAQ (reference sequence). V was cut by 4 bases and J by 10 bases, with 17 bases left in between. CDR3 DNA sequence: TGTGCCAGCAGCTCCCTTGGGCAGCAAACGGAGCAGTTCTTC. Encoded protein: CASSSLGQQTEQFF.

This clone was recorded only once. The CDR3 coding sequence is TGTGCCAGCAGCTTTCTCGCTAGCGGGAGCTCCTACAATGAGCAGTTCTTC. Translated, it gives CASSFLASGSSYNEQFF. The chain joins TRBV7-6 to TRBJ2-1, with 10 positions matching TRBD2. The CDR3 extends over 17 amino acids. In germline, CDR1 is SGHVS, CDR2 FNYEAQ. After removal of 3 bases from V and 0 bases from J, the junction contained 5 bases not matched to a gene.

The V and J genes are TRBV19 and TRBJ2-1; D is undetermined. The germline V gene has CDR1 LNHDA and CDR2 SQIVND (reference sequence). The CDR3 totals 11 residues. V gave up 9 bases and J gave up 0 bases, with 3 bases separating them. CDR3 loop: CASISYNEQFF. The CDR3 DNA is TGTGCCAGCATCTCCTACAATGAGCAGTTCTTC.

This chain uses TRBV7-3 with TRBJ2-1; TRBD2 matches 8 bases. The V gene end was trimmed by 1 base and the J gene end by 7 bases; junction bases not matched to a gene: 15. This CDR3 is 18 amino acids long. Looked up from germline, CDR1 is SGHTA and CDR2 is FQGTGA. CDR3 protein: CASSLRGLTGGSLNEQFF. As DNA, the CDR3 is TGTGCCAGCAGCTTAAGGGGACTGACGGGAGGGAGTTTAAATGAGCAGTTCTTC.

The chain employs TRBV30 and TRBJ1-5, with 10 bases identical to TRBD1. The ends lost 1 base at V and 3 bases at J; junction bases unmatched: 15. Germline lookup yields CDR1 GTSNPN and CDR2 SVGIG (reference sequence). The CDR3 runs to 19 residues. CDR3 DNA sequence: TGTGCCTGGAGTGGACCGGGGACAGGGGTTCCCCTTCACAATCAGCCCCAGCATTTT. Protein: CAWSGPGTGVPLHNQPQHF.

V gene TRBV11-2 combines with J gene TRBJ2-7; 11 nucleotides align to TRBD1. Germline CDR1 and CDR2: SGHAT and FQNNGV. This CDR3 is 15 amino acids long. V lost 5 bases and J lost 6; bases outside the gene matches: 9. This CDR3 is CASSRGTGGGSEQYF. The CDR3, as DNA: TGTGCCAGCAGCCGAGGGACAGGGGGGGGGTCCGAGCAGTACTTC.

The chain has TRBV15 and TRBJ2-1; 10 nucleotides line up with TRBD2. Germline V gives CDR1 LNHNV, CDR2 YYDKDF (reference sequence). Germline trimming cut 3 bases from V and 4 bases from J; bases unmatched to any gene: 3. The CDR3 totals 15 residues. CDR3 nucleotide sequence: TGTGCCACCAGCAGGACTAGCGGGTTATACAATGAGCAGTTCTTC. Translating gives CATSRTSGLYNEQFF. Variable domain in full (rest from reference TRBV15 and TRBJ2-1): DAMVIQNPRYQVTQFGKPVTLSCSQTLNHNVMYWYQQKSSQAPKLLFHYYDKDFNNEADTPDNFQSRRPNTSFCFLDIRSPGLGDTAMYLCATSRTSGLYNEQFFGPGTRLTVL.

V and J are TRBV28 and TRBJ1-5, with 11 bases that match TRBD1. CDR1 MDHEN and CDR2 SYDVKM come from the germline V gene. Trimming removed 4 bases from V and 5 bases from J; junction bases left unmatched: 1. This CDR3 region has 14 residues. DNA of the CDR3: TGTGCCAGCAGTTGGGACAGGGGGGATCAGCCCCAGCATTTT. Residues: CASSWDRGDQPQHF.

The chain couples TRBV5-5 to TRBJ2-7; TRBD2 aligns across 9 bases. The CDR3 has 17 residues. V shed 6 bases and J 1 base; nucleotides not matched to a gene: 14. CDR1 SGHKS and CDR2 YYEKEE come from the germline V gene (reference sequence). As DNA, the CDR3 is TGTGCCAGCAAAAACAGGGAAGGCAGCGGGAGGTCCTACGAGCAGTACTTC. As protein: CASKNREGSGRSYEQYF. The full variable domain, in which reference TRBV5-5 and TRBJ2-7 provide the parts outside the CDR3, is DAGVTQSPTHLIKTRGQQVTLRCSPISGHKSVSWYQQVLGQGPQFIFQYYEKEERGRGNFPDRFSARQFPNYSSELNVNALLLGDSALYLCASKNREGSGRSYEQYFGPGTRLTVT.

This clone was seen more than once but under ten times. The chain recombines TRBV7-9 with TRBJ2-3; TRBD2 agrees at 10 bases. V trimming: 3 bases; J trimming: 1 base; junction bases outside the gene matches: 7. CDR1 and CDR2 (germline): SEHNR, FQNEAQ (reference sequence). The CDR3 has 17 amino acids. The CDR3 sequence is CASSLLAGVGGTDTQYF. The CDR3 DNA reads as TGTGCCAGCAGCTTGCTAGCGGGAGTGGGCGGCACAGATACGCAGTATTTT.

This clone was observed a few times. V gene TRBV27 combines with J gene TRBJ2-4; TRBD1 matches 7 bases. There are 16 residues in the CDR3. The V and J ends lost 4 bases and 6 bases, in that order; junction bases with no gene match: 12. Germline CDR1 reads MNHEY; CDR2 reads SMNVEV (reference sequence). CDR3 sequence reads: CASSSHNRGPGNIQYF. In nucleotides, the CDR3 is TGTGCCAGCAGTTCGCATAACAGGGGACCAGGAAACATTCAGTACTTC.

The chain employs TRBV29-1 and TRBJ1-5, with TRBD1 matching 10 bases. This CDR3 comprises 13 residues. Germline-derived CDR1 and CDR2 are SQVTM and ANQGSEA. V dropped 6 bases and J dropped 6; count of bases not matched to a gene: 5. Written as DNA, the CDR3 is TGCAGCGTGGCCGGGACAGGGGCTCAGCCCCAGCATTTT. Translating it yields CSVAGTGAQPQHF.

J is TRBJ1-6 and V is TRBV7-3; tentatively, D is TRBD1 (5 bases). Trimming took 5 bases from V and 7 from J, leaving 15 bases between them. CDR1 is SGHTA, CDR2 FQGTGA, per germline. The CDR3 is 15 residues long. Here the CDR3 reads CASSVSGWPNSPLHF. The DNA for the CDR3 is TGTGCCAGCAGCGTATCAGGGTGGCCCAATTCACCCCTCCACTTT.

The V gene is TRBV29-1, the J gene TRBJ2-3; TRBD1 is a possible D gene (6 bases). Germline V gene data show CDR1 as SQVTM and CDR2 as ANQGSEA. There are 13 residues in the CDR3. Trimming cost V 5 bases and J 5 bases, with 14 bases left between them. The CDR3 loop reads CSVPLDRQDTQYF. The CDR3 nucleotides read TGCAGCGTTCCTTTGGACAGACAAGATACGCAGTATTTT.